The 9 T cell receptor beta chains given below trace back to one sample, sequenced in a study of siplizumab effects on memory and regulatory T cells. Assay used: immunoSEQ multiplex PCR; TCRdb lists only in-frame clones, some missing. The profile shows fewer than 70,000 clones, 80% to 90% of them singletons. The sample comprised Tregs sorted from blood. These receptors were collected from a human donor in good health.

The J gene is TRBJ1-2, the V gene TRBV4-3; D remains unclear. CDR1 LGHNA and CDR2 YSLEER come from the germline V gene. V lost 0 bases and J 5 bases, leaving 19 bases between the germline ends. This CDR3 has 17 amino acids. The DNA of the CDR3 is TGCGCCAGCAGCCAAGAAGGTCCCGGTCGCGGAGGGTATGGCTACACCTTC. Residues: CASSQEGPGRGGYGYTF.

The CDR3 spells CASSWTGNSIEQFF. The CDR3, as DNA: TGTGCCAGCAGTTGGACAGGGAATAGTATTGAGCAGTTCTTC. J is TRBJ2-1 and V is TRBV27, with 8 bases identical to TRBD1. The germline gives CDR1 MNHEY, CDR2 SMNVEV (reference sequence). Trimming at V came to 4 bases and at J to 9 bases, leaving 8 bases not matched to a gene. The CDR3 has 14 residues.

The J gene is TRBJ2-2, the V gene TRBV13; D perhaps matches TRBD1 (6 bases). The CDR3 runs to 15 residues. V was pared by 3 bases and J by 7 bases, with 15 bases between. The V gene's germline CDR1 is PRHDT and CDR2 FYEKMQ (reference sequence). This CDR3 reads CASSLTAGQRGELFF. The CDR3 DNA is TGTGCCAGCAGCTTGACAGCCGGACAGCGCGGGGAGCTGTTTTTT. The whole variable domain, remainder taken from reference TRBV13 and TRBJ2-2, is AAGVIQSPRHLIKEKRETATLKCYPIPRHDTVYWYQQGPGQDPQFLISFYEKMQSDKGSIPDRFSAQQFSDYHSELNMSSLELGDSALYFCASSLTAGQRGELFFGEGSRLTVL.

The J gene is TRBJ2-2, the V gene TRBV28; 8 bases agree with TRBD2. The CDR3 extends over 15 amino acids. The ends lost 7 bases at V and 6 bases at J; junction bases unmatched: 10. Germline CDR1 reads MDHEN; CDR2 reads SYDVKM. CDR3 sequence reads: CASKKTGGIPGELFF. Written as DNA, the CDR3 is TGTGCCAGCAAAAAAACGGGAGGGATTCCCGGGGAGCTGTTTTTT.

The chain joins TRBV21-1 to TRBJ2-2. TRBV21-1 is a pseudogene segment. This CDR3 has 17 amino acids. CDR3 sequence: CASSIYAAGASTGELFF. The DNA for the CDR3 is TGTGCCAGCAGCATCTATGCTGCCGGGGCGAGCACCGGGGAGCTGTTTTTT.

The chain is built from TRBV7-6 and TRBJ2-1, with D possibly matching TRBD2 (5 bases). With 1 base removed from V and 7 bases from J, the gap between germline ends came to 14 bases. The germline V gene encodes CDR1 SGHVS and CDR2 FNYEAQ. The CDR3 sequence is 15 residues long. The DNA for the CDR3 is TGTGCCAGCAGCTTAGGCTTCCTAGCCGGGAATGAGCAGTTCTTC. Translated, it gives CASSLGFLAGNEQFF.

V is TRBV6-1 and J is TRBJ2-2, with D perhaps TRBD1 (6 bases). Germline CDR1 and CDR2: MNHNS and SASEGT. The CDR3 spans 16 residues. Trimming stripped 3 bases from V and 6 bases from J, with 17 bases between. The CDR3, as DNA: TGTGCCAGCAGTGATTGGGGACACCGTCGCGCCGGGGAGCTGTTTTTT. The encoded protein is CASSDWGHRRAGELFF.

This chain joins TRBV30 and TRBJ2-2, with TRBD2 matching 7 bases. This CDR3 is 13 amino acids long. Germline CDR1 is GTSNPN and CDR2 is SVGIG (reference sequence). V lost 1 base and J lost 7; bases outside the gene matches: 3. The CDR3 DNA reads as TGTGCCTGGAGTGGGACTAGAGGCGGGGAGCTGTTTTTT. Its protein is CAWSGTRGGELFF.

This chain uses TRBV6-5 with TRBJ1-2; perhaps TRBD1 as D (5 bases). Germline assignment: CDR1 MNHEY and CDR2 SVGAGI. V was pared by 6 bases and J by 4 bases, with 12 bases between. This CDR3 contains 13 residues. The chain's CDR3 is CASRGEPIYGYTF. The CDR3 nucleotides read TGTGCCAGCAGAGGGGAGCCGATCTATGGCTACACCTTC.